This entry lists 21 T cell receptor beta chains sequenced from one sample in a study of regulatory T cells in long-lasting Graves disease. Time point denoted: newly diagnosed GD, antithyroid drugs for less than 3 months. Preparation of the TCR library used RNA extracted from PBMCs. According to the study, TCR beta libraries were built with iRepertoire HTBI primers and CDR3-region Arm-PCR. TCRdb independently ran MiXCR on the multiplex PCR reads; one entry per CDR3 protein. The sample consists of hundreds of thousands of distinct CDR3 sequences, about 16% of them appearing once. These records were also assigned to another study, of T cells in Graves' hyperthyroidism and ophthalmopathy.

Here the sequenced sample was peripheral blood mononuclear cells (PBMCs), taken at new diagnosis, from a patient treated with antithyroid drugs. The source of these receptors is a woman in her twenties or thirties with Graves disease.

The table lists this clonotype with many counts. CDR3 region: CASSSRTGAGDGELFF. Here the CDR3 DNA reads TGTGCCAGCAGTTCTCGCACGGGCGCGGGAGACGGGGAGCTGTTTTTT. The rearrangement links TRBV28 to TRBJ2-2; 7 nucleotides agree with TRBD2. V shed 4 bases and J 7 bases; nucleotides not matched to a gene: 12. The CDR3 is 16 residues long. Germline V gene data show CDR1 as MDHEN and CDR2 as SYDVKM.

In regard to this clonotype: Given a much more abundant clone one base away, this may be a read error. The J gene is TRBJ2-1, the V gene TRBV7-8; D may be TRBD1 (5 bases). This CDR3 has 13 residues. Germline V gives CDR1 SGHVS, CDR2 FQNEAQ. In DNA form, the CDR3 reads TGTCCCAGCAGTAAGACAGAGTACAATGAGCAGTTCTTC. It translates to CPSSKTEYNEQFF.

This clonotype was observed many times. V is TRBV7-9 and J is TRBJ2-5; 7 bases fit TRBD1. J gave up 1 base and V 1 base, and 3 bases lay outside the gene matches. The CDR3 is made up of 15 amino acids. CDR1 SEHNR and CDR2 FQNEAQ come from the germline V gene (reference sequence). As DNA, the CDR3 is TGTGCCAGCAGCTTAGTGGGGACAGCCCAAGAGACCCAGTACTTC. It translates to CASSLVGTAQETQYF.

This clonotype was found many times. The rearrangement uses TRBV27 and TRBJ1-2, with 9 bases fitting TRBD1. The junction had 18 bases not matched to a gene; V was cut back by 8 bases and J by 8 bases. The CDR3 loop spans 16 amino acids. Germline assignment: CDR1 MNHEY and CDR2 SMNVEV (reference sequence). DNA for the CDR3: TGTGCCAGCCCACACCCTGCACCGGGACAGGGTTTGGGCTACACCTTC. This encodes CASPHPAPGQGLGYTF.

This clonotype was seen ten or more times. This chain connects TRBV18 to TRBJ2-3, with D possibly matching TRBD1 (5 bases). The germline V and J ends were trimmed by 3 bases and 4 bases, with 11 bases remaining between them. CDR3 length equals 14 residues. Germline values: CDR1 KGHSH, CDR2 LQKENI. The DNA of the CDR3 is TGTGCCAGCTCACCCTACAGGTTCGCAGATACGCAGTATTTT. Its translation is CASSPYRFADTQYF. The full variable domain, completed using reference TRBV18 and TRBJ2-3, is NAGVMQNPRHLVRRRGQEARLRCSPMKGHSHVYWYRQLPEEGLKFMVYLQKENIIDESGMPKERFSAEFPKEGPSILRIQQVVRGDSAAYFCASSPYRFADTQYFGPGTRLTVL.

The genes are TRBV6-2 or TRBV6-3 and TRBJ2-1; a weak D match, TRBD2 (7 bases). This CDR3 region has 20 residues. The germline V gene encodes CDR1 MNHEY and CDR2 SVGEGT. Trimming cost V 8 bases and J 8 bases, with 37 bases left between them. The CDR3 region has the DNA TGTGCCAGCCGTGAGGGAACGGGGGCTAGCGGCAGGAGAGGGATCTATGAGCAGTTCTTC. Encoded protein: CASREGTGASGRRGIYEQFF.

This clonotype occurred a few times. V is TRBV20-1 and J is TRBJ2-5, with D unresolved. The germline V gene encodes CDR1 DFQATT and CDR2 SNEGSKA (reference sequence). The ends were cut back, 1 base at V and 5 bases at J, with 8 bases in the middle. CDR3 length: 12 amino acids. The CDR3, as DNA: TGCAGTGCTAGAGGGCCATGGGAGACCCAGTACTTC. It yields the protein CSARGPWETQYF.

This clonotype was counted ten times or more. V is TRBV28 and J is TRBJ2-7; no definite D call. Germline V gives CDR1 MDHEN, CDR2 SYDVKM. Trimming removed 2 bases at V and 9 bases at J, with 11 bases between. The CDR3 sequence is 12 residues long. CDR3 amino acids: CASSLASSGQYF. The CDR3 nucleotides read TGTGCCAGCAGTTTAGCCAGTTCGGGGCAGTACTTC.

This clonotype was counted between two and nine times. The chain carries TRBV2 and TRBJ2-7, with D perhaps matching TRBD2 (5 bases). V lost 6 bases and J 5 bases, leaving 8 bases between the germline ends. CDR1 is SNHLY, CDR2 FYNNEI, per germline. This CDR3 comprises 11 residues. The DNA for the CDR3 is TGTGCCAGCAGGAGAGGGCACGAGCAGTACTTC. Its protein is CASRRGHEQYF.

As DNA, the CDR3 is TGTGCCAGCAATACAGGGAGCTCTGGAAACACCATATATTTT. This translates into CASNTGSSGNTIYF. The chain carries TRBV12-3 or TRBV12-4 and TRBJ1-3, with a possible D match to TRBD1 (6 bases). The ends were cut back, 7 bases at V and 0 bases at J, with 10 bases in the middle. This CDR3 is built from 14 residues.

Ten or more counts support this clonotype. The V and J genes are TRBV27 and TRBJ2-7; the match to TRBD2 covers 12 bases. The trim removed 2 bases at V and 5 bases at J, leaving 7 bases unmatched. CDR3 size: 16 residues. CDR1 MNHEY and CDR2 SMNVEV come from the germline V gene (reference sequence). CDR3 amino acids: CASSLLAGGPGDEQYF. CDR3 coding DNA: TGTGCCAGCAGTTTACTAGCGGGAGGGCCGGGCGACGAGCAGTACTTC.

The table lists this clonotype with a few counts. The chain recombines TRBV11-2 with TRBJ2-1; D gene ambiguous. Germline values: CDR1 SGHAT, CDR2 FQNNGV. The V gene lost 3 bases and the J gene lost 6 bases, with 9 bases spanning the gap. CDR3 length: 13 residues. This chain's CDR3 is CASSLNSCNEQFF. As DNA, the CDR3 is TGTGCCAGCAGCTTGAACAGCTGCAATGAGCAGTTCTTC.

This clonotype was counted ten times or more. The chain couples TRBV28 to TRBJ1-2, with D uncertain. Germline V lookup: CDR1 MDHEN, CDR2 SYDVKM. The CDR3 loop spans 14 amino acids. Trimming left V 10 bases short and J 4 bases short, with 19 bases between. The DNA of the CDR3 is TGTGCCACCTCATTAATGGCCGGGTTCTATGGCTACACCTTC. This encodes CATSLMAGFYGYTF.

This clonotype was detected a few times. This chain links TRBV7-2 with TRBJ2-7; TRBD1 might be the D (5 bases). This CDR3 spans 14 amino acids. The germline V and J ends were trimmed by 11 bases and 0 bases, with 17 bases remaining between them. Per the germline V gene, CDR1 is SGHTA and CDR2 is FQGNSA. The CDR3 coding sequence is TGTGCCCCCAGGGAAGGTCTCAGCTCCTACGAGCAGTACTTC. This translates into CAPREGLSSYEQYF.

This clonotype was seen repeatedly, ten times or more. The chain carries TRBV3-1 and TRBJ1-2, with TRBD1 matching over 7 bases. The CDR3 is made up of 14 amino acids. The V gene end was trimmed by 4 bases and the J gene end by 7 bases; junction bases not matched to a gene: 9. Germline V gene lookup returns CDR1 LGHDT and CDR2 YNNKEL (reference sequence). The CDR3, as DNA: TGTGCCAGCAGCCCGAACTTCCAGGGGGTTGGCTACACCTTC. Amino acids: CASSPNFQGVGYTF.

This clonotype has ten or more counts. The rearrangement uses TRBV20-1 and TRBJ2-1, with 10 bases identical to TRBD2. The CDR3 runs to 15 residues. The V segment lost 1 base and the J segment 4 bases; nucleotides outside the gene matches: 4. The germline CDR1 and CDR2 sequences are DFQATT and SNEGSKA (reference sequence). The CDR3 region is CSARVGTSAYNEQFF. For the CDR3, the DNA is TGCAGTGCTAGAGTTGGGACTAGCGCTTACAATGAGCAGTTCTTC.

There are many counts of this clonotype. This chain joins TRBV13 and TRBJ2-3, with D unclear. The CDR3 has 13 amino acids. The ends were cut back, 0 bases at V and 10 bases at J, with 11 bases in the middle. Germline CDR1 and CDR2: PRHDT and FYEKMQ (reference sequence). The CDR3 DNA sequence: TGTGCCAGCAGCTTAGGGGTACCCCCTGCGCAGTATTTT. It specifies CASSLGVPPAQYF. Using reference TRBV13 and TRBJ2-3 for the parts outside the CDR3, the full variable domain is AAGVIQSPRHLIKEKRETATLKCYPIPRHDTVYWYQQGPGQDPQFLISFYEKMQSDKGSIPDRFSAQQFSDYHSELNMSSLELGDSALYFCASSLGVPPAQYFGPGTRLTVL.

This clonotype has just a few counts. This sequence joins TRBV19 and TRBJ2-7; perhaps TRBD2 as D (5 bases). CDR3 size: 15 residues. Germline loops: CDR1 LNHDA, CDR2 SQIVND (reference sequence). V was cut by 4 bases and J by 2 bases, with 15 bases left in between. The CDR3 loop reads CASSTPGVRAYEQYF. CDR3 nucleotide sequence: TGTGCCAGTAGTACCCCCGGGGTGAGGGCCTACGAGCAGTACTTC. Full variable domain (missing parts from reference TRBV19 and TRBJ2-7): DGGITQSPKYLFRKEGQNVTLSCEQNLNHDAMYWYRQDPGQGLRLIYYSQIVNDFQKGDIAEGYSVSREKKESFPLTVTSAQKNPTAFYLCASSTPGVRAYEQYFGPGTRLTVT.

This clonotype was picked up one time. The CDR3 sequence: CSATQAGFSGANVLTF. In DNA, the CDR3 is TGCAGTGCAACCCAGGCAGGTTTCTCTGGGGCCAACGTCCTGACTTTC. The chain joins TRBV20-1 to TRBJ2-6; D gene ambiguous. The germline V and J ends were trimmed by 6 bases and 0 bases, with 15 bases remaining between them. This CDR3 region has 16 residues. Germline V gives CDR1 DFQATT, CDR2 SNEGSKA (reference sequence).

This clonotype has a count of ten or more. The rearrangement links TRBV29-1 to TRBJ1-2; D is undetermined. This CDR3 contains 14 residues. V lost 3 bases and J lost 4, with 15 bases in between. CDR1 is SQVTM and CDR2 is ANQGSEA in the germline V gene. CDR3 nucleotides: TGCAGCGTTGATTGGGAGGGCCAGACCTATGGCTACACCTTC. The encoded protein is CSVDWEGQTYGYTF.

This chain connects TRBV20-1 to TRBJ2-6; maybe TRBD2 (5 bases). Germline CDR1 DFQATT, CDR2 SNEGSKA (reference sequence). Trimming removed 1 base at V and 5 bases at J, with 9 bases between. The CDR3 length is 14 residues. CDR3 loop: CSARAGVRANVLTF. The CDR3 nucleotides read TGCAGTGCTAGAGCCGGGGTAAGGGCCAACGTCCTGACTTTC.